This T cell receptor beta chain was identified during a study of cytomegalovirus exposure and HLA in healthy donors. At the level of the study: Unique TCRs from HLA-typed donors, 70 million to 85 million of them, were held in an early data release. Study-level findings and limits: More clonal expansion characterized HLA-associated TCR beta chains than equally common others in a later analysis.

Comments on this clone: The antigen is unknown.

A multiplex PCR was run with 60 Vbeta primers and 13 Jbeta primers. Libraries were prepared by immunoSEQ multiplex PCR; TCRdb keeps only in-frame clonotypes and omits some of them. The sample holds roughly 54,000 clones; less than 85% are singletons and the top ten take just under 20%. The length of the CDR3 is 13 residues. Germline V lookup: CDR1 MGHDK, CDR2 SYGVNS. V was shortened by 7 bases and J by 10 bases, with 14 bases between the two germline ends. The donors, nominally healthy at sampling, likely had unrecorded immune exposures. This chain links TRBV25-1 with TRBJ1-6; TRBD1 is a possible D gene (5 bases). The material sequenced was PBMCs. The clonotype comes from a woman aged 55-69 years in good health and CMV-seropositive. This chain's CDR3 is CASNGGLRSPLHF. CDR3 bases: TGTGCCAGCAATGGGGGGTTGAGATCACCCCTCCACTTT. The full variable domain, in which reference TRBV25-1 and TRBJ1-6 provide the parts outside the CDR3, is EADIYQTPRYLVIGTGKKITLECSQTMGHDKMYWYQQDPGMELHLIHYSYGVNSTEKGDLSSESTVSRIRTEHFPLTLESARPSHTSQYLCASNGGLRSPLHFGNGTRLTVT.